This T cell receptor (beta chain) was obtained from a study of cytomegalovirus exposure and HLA in healthy donors. The PCR made use of 60 Vbeta and 13 Jbeta primers. Clones were read by immunoSEQ multiplex PCR, and TCRdb kept only the in-frame ones, dropping some. The sample totals roughly 60,000 clones. Trimming took off 2 bases at V and 5 bases at J, with 18 bases between the two ends. This CDR3 is built from 16 residues. From germline, CDR1 is SGHTA and CDR2 FQGNSA. The clonotype originates from a woman under 30 in good health and CMV-seronegative. The rearrangement uses TRBV7-2 and TRBJ1-1; D is possibly TRBD1 (5 bases). The sequencing input was PBMCs. The CDR3 here is CASSLRGEFSGTEAFF. The CDR3 DNA sequence: TGTGCCAGCAGCTTAAGAGGCGAGTTTTCAGGGACTGAAGCTTTCTTT.